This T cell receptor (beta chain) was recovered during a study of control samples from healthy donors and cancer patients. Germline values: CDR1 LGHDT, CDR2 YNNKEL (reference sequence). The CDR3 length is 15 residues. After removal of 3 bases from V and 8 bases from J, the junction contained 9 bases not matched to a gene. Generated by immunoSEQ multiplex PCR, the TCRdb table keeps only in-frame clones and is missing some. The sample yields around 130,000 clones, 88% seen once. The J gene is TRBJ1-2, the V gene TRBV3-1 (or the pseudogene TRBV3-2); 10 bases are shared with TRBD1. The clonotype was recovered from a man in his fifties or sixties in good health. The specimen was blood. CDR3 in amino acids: CASSHEGTGVRGYTF. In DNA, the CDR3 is TGTGCCAGCAGCCACGAGGGGACAGGGGTGCGAGGCTACACCTTC.